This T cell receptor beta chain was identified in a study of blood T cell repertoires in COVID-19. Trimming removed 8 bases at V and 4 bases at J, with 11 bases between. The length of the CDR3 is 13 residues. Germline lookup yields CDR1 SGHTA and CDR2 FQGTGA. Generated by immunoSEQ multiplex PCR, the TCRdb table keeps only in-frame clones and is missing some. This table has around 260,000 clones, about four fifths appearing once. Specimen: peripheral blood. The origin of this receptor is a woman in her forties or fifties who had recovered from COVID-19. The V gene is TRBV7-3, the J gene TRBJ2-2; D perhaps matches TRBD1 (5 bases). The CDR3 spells CASGQGGTGELFF. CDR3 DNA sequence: TGTGCCAGCGGGCAGGGTGGCACCGGGGAGCTGTTTTTT.